Each of the 27 T cell receptor beta chains below was sequenced from the same sample in a study of neurological immune-mediated disorders. Time point: longitudinal time-point 1 (baseline). Using its own MiXCR run on the 5' RACE reads, TCRdb lists one record per CDR3 protein. The profile shows tens of thousands of distinct CDR3 sequences, roughly 10% of them singletons. Material: PBMCs. The receptor set was obtained from a man aged 25 to 45 in good health.

This clonotype was recorded many times. The CDR3 spells CASTSPGQPNYGYTF. In nucleotides, the CDR3 is TGTGCCAGCACCTCTCCAGGGCAGCCCAACTATGGCTACACCTTC. The chain combines TRBV27 with TRBJ1-2, with TRBD1 as a possible D gene (5 bases). This CDR3 contains 15 residues. Trimming cost V 7 bases and J 2 bases, with 17 bases left between them. CDR1 is MNHEY and CDR2 is SMNVEV in the germline V gene (reference sequence).

This clonotype was picked up many times. The genes are TRBV20-1 and TRBJ1-1; possibly TRBD1 for D (5 bases). V lost 0 bases and J 4 bases, leaving 18 bases between the germline ends. Germline V gene lookup returns CDR1 DFQATT and CDR2 SNEGSKA (reference sequence). The CDR3 is 16 residues long. The CDR3 region is CSARDRIQGRGTEAFF. In nucleotides, the CDR3 is TGCAGTGCTAGAGATAGGATCCAGGGAAGGGGCACTGAAGCTTTCTTT.

This clonotype was recorded once. This clone may be a read error of a much larger clone one base away. CDR3 in DNA: TGTGCCAGCAGTCCTTCGGGACTAGCGGCCTACGAGCAGTACTTC. Translating gives CASSPSGLAAYEQYF. The genes are TRBV28 and TRBJ2-7; 11 bases align to TRBD2. The junction had 5 bases not matched to a gene; V was cut back by 5 bases and J by 2 bases. The CDR3 consists of 15 residues. Germline CDR1 reads MDHEN; CDR2 reads SYDVKM. Combining the CDR3 with reference TRBV28 and TRBJ2-7 gives the whole variable domain DVKVTQSSRYLVKRTGEKVFLECVQDMDHENMFWYRQDPGLGLRLIYFSYDVKMKEKGDIPEGYSVSREKKERFSLILESASTNQTSMYLCASSPSGLAAYEQYFGPGTRLTVT.

This clonotype has at least ten counts. CDR3 sequence (DNA): TGTGCCAGCAGTTCCCCGACAGGGGAGAGCAATCAGCCCCAGCATTTT. Protein product: CASSSPTGESNQPQHF. This chain links TRBV28 with TRBJ1-5, with 8 bases lining up with TRBD1. CDR1 is MDHEN and CDR2 is SYDVKM in the germline V gene. This CDR3 region has 16 residues. The junction had 6 bases not matched to a gene; V was cut back by 4 bases and J by 1 base.

Regarding this clonotype: This could be a read error, since a much larger clone is one nucleotide away. The chain has TRBV5-1 and TRBJ1-3; 7 bases match TRBD1. The CDR3 is 14 residues long. The J segment lost 3 bases and the V segment lost 7 bases, leaving 7 bases of the junction unmatched. Looked up from germline, CDR1 is SGHRS and CDR2 is YFSETQ. CDR3 in amino acids: CASGRGSVGNTIYF. CDR3 DNA sequence: TGCGCCAGCGGCAGGGGGTCTGTTGGAAACACCATATATTTT.

This clonotype appeared many times. The chain combines TRBV9 with TRBJ2-3; weak D call: TRBD2 (5 bases). This CDR3 has 16 residues. V dropped 1 base and J dropped 0 bases, with 12 bases sitting between them. Germline loops: CDR1 SGDLS, CDR2 YYNGEE. CDR3 sequence reads: CASSVYGSRSTDTQYF. CDR3 nucleotides: TGTGCCAGCAGCGTATATGGGAGTCGTAGCACAGATACGCAGTATTTT.

This clonotype was seen many times. The chain is built from TRBV27 and TRBJ2-7, with TRBD2 as a possible D gene (5 bases). This CDR3 spans 15 amino acids. The V end was cut by 0 bases, the J end by 7 bases, with 16 bases between. CDR1 and CDR2 (germline): MNHEY, SMNVEV (reference sequence). This chain's CDR3 is CASSLSLLAPGEQYF. CDR3 bases: TGTGCCAGCAGTTTATCGTTGCTAGCTCCGGGTGAGCAGTACTTC.

This clonotype turned up a few times. V gene TRBV3-1 combines with J gene TRBJ2-1; a possible D gene is TRBD2 (5 bases). There are 15 residues in the CDR3. Germline V gene data show CDR1 as LGHDT and CDR2 as YNNKEL (reference sequence). Between the trimmed V and J ends, which lost 1 base and 4 bases, there was a span of 11 bases. The CDR3 protein is CASSQGASRYNEQFF. CDR3 nucleotide sequence: TGTGCCAGCAGCCAAGGGGCTAGCCGTTACAATGAGCAGTTCTTC.

The chain joins TRBV7-3 to TRBJ2-3, with 8 bases fitting TRBD2. The germline V gene has CDR1 SGHTA and CDR2 FQGTGA. The CDR3 is 16 residues long. The J segment lost 0 bases and the V segment lost 2 bases, leaving 4 bases of the junction unmatched. CDR3 in amino acids: CASSLLGGGSTDTQYF. In DNA, the CDR3 is TGTGCCAGCAGCTTACTCGGCGGGGGGAGCACAGATACGCAGTATTTT.

This clonotype was seen at least ten times. V and J are TRBV7-9 and TRBJ2-1, with unresolved D. V was trimmed by 1 base and J by 5 bases, leaving 9 bases between them. The germline CDR1 and CDR2 sequences are SEHNR and FQNEAQ (reference sequence). This CDR3 is built from 14 residues. The CDR3 sequence is CASSLGGSNNEQFF. As DNA, the CDR3 is TGTGCCAGCAGCTTAGGTGGCAGCAACAATGAGCAGTTCTTC.

This clonotype was counted many times. The chain employs TRBV20-1 and TRBJ2-7; 7 nucleotides match TRBD1. The ends lost 8 bases at V and 2 bases at J; junction bases unmatched: 9. Germline V gene data show CDR1 as DFQATT and CDR2 as SNEGSKA (reference sequence). This CDR3 spans 13 amino acids. The CDR3 loop reads CSPEDRFAYEQYF. The CDR3 region has the DNA TGCAGTCCCGAGGACAGGTTTGCCTACGAGCAGTACTTC.

Ten or more counts support this clonotype. The chain carries TRBV7-6 and TRBJ2-7, with a weak D call TRBD1 (6 bases). CDR1 and CDR2 (germline): SGHVS, FNYEAQ. The CDR3 totals 15 residues. V dropped 2 bases and J dropped 2 bases, with 13 bases sitting between them. In DNA form, the CDR3 reads TGTGCCAGCAGCTTACAAGGACAGACAACCTACGAGCAGTACTTC. Protein: CASSLQGQTTYEQYF.

This clonotype was picked up many times. The rearrangement joins TRBV20-1 to TRBJ2-3; no definite D call. The germline V gene has CDR1 DFQATT and CDR2 SNEGSKA (reference sequence). Trimming removed 6 bases at V and 3 bases at J, with 4 bases between. The CDR3 consists of 10 residues. The CDR3 DNA follows: TGCAGTGCCACGACAGATACGCAGTATTTT. Encoded protein: CSATTDTQYF.

At least ten counts were recorded for this clonotype. This chain uses TRBV11-2 with TRBJ2-3; D is ambiguous. Germline CDR1 is SGHAT and CDR2 is FQNNGV. Between the trimmed V and J ends, which lost 0 bases and 2 bases, there was a span of 3 bases. CDR3 length: 13 residues. CDR3 sequence (DNA): TGTGCCAGCAGCTTAGATCCCACAGATACGCAGTATTTT. Its translation is CASSLDPTDTQYF. Full variable domain (missing parts from reference TRBV11-2 and TRBJ2-3): EAGVAQSPRYKIIEKRQSVAFWCNPISGHATLYWYQQILGQGPKLLIQFQNNGVVDDSQLPKDRFSAERLKGVDSTLKIQPAKLEDSAVYLCASSLDPTDTQYFGPGTRLTVL.

This clonotype has a count of ten or more. V and J are TRBV7-3 and TRBJ2-1; TRBD2 might be the D (5 bases). The CDR3 is 13 residues long. The V end was cut by 4 bases, the J end by 7 bases, with 11 bases between. Germline loops: CDR1 SGHTA, CDR2 FQGTGA. For the CDR3, the DNA is TGTGCCAGCAGCTACAGACCGGGGAATGAGCAGTTCTTC. This gives the protein CASSYRPGNEQFF. Complete variable domain (other parts from reference TRBV7-3 and TRBJ2-1): GAGVSQTPSNKVTEKGKYVELRCDPISGHTALYWYRQSLGQGPEFLIYFQGTGAADDSGLPNDRFFAVRPEGSVSTLKIQRTERGDSAVYLCASSYRPGNEQFFGPGTRLTVL.

This clonotype was observed many times. The rearrangement uses TRBV20-1 and TRBJ2-3; no definite D call. The CDR3 sequence is 13 residues long. The germline CDR1 and CDR2 sequences are DFQATT and SNEGSKA (reference sequence). Trimming took 5 bases from V and 4 from J, leaving 13 bases between them. Written as DNA, the CDR3 is TGCAGTGCTTACCCCGGAGTTTCAGATACGCAGTATTTT. This codes for CSAYPGVSDTQYF.

This clonotype came up many times. The chain has TRBV9 and TRBJ2-1; 12 bases agree with TRBD2. The CDR3 runs to 15 residues. V shed 4 bases, J shed 6 bases, and the junction held 5 bases outside the gene matches. CDR1 SGDLS and CDR2 YYNGEE come from the germline V gene. The CDR3, as DNA: TGTGCCAGCAGCTCCCGGACTAGCGGGACCAATGAGCAGTTCTTC. This codes for CASSSRTSGTNEQFF. The full variable domain, its missing parts supplied by reference TRBV9 and TRBJ2-1, is DSGVTQTPKHLITATGQRVTLRCSPRSGDLSVYWYQQSLDQGLQFLIQYYNGEERAKGNILERFSAQQFPDLHSELNLSSLELGDSALYFCASSSRTSGTNEQFFGPGTRLTVL.

This clonotype was seen ten or more times. The chain joins TRBV19 to TRBJ2-7; possibly TRBD1 or TRBD2 for D (5 bases each). The CDR3 consists of 13 residues. Germline V CDR1 and CDR2: LNHDA, SQIVND (reference sequence). V lost 5 bases, J lost 6 bases, and 14 bases lay in between. The DNA of the CDR3 is TGTGCCAGTAGTCTAAGGGACGAGACCGAGCAGTACTTC. Translated: CASSLRDETEQYF.

This clonotype was counted ten times or more. V usage is TRBV15 and J usage is TRBJ2-1; 7 positions agree with TRBD2. The CDR3 has 14 amino acids. Germline V gives CDR1 LNHNV, CDR2 YYDKDF (reference sequence). Trimming at V came to 3 bases and at J to 8 bases, leaving 7 bases not matched to a gene. DNA of the CDR3: TGTGCCACCAGCAGGGACTCGGGGGGAGATGAGCAGTTCTTC. It yields the protein CATSRDSGGDEQFF.

On this clonotype itself: This may be a read error, as it is one base from a much larger clone. The CDR3 nucleotides read TGTGCCAGCAGCACGGGGGAGGGGTCCTACGAGCAGTACTTC. Translated: CASSTGEGSYEQYF. The chain links TRBV7-9 to TRBJ2-7, with 7 bases aligning to TRBD2. CDR1 and CDR2 from the germline V gene are SEHNR and FQNEAQ (reference sequence). Trimming took 5 bases from V and 1 from J; bases not matched to a gene: 5. The CDR3 is 14 amino acids.

This clonotype was found many times. The chain has TRBV6-1 and TRBJ2-1; possibly TRBD1 for D (5 bases). Germline V lookup: CDR1 MNHNS, CDR2 SASEGT. This CDR3 comprises 15 residues. V shed 3 bases and J shed 6 bases, with 15 bases lying between them. The CDR3 protein is CASSEWSGQSNEQFF. CDR3 bases: TGTGCCAGCAGTGAGTGGTCAGGGCAATCCAATGAGCAGTTCTTC.

This clonotype was counted at least ten times. This chain connects TRBV12-3 or TRBV12-4 to TRBJ1-5; possibly TRBD1 for D (5 bases). Trimming left V 5 bases short and J 6 bases short, with 20 bases between. The CDR3 spans 16 residues. The CDR3 spells CASSGLGRVGGQPQHF. The CDR3 DNA follows: TGTGCCAGCAGTGGGCTGGGCAGGGTAGGCGGTCAGCCCCAGCATTTT.

To note about this clonotype: A clone one base away is much larger, so this may be a read error. The V gene is TRBV4-1, the J gene TRBJ1-4, with a tentative D call TRBD1 (6 bases). V was trimmed by 5 bases and J by 3 bases, leaving 19 bases between them. Germline assignment: CDR1 MGHRA and CDR2 YSYEKL. CDR3 length equals 17 residues. The CDR3 loop is CASSARFWQGSNEKLFF. CDR3 coding DNA: TGCGCCAGCAGCGCCCGGTTCTGGCAGGGGTCTAATGAAAAACTGTTTTTT.

This clonotype has ten or more counts. The rearrangement links TRBV29-1 to TRBJ2-3; D not resolved. CDR1 and CDR2 (germline): SQVTM, ANQGSEA. The CDR3 runs to 13 residues. The V and J ends lost 3 bases and 2 bases respectively, with 9 bases between them. CDR3 DNA: TGCAGCGTTGAGTATATCCCCACAGATACGCAGTATTTT. Translated: CSVEYIPTDTQYF.

This clonotype was counted at least ten times. The gene calls are TRBV12-3 or TRBV12-4 and TRBJ2-2, with D hard to call. CDR3 length: 13 amino acids. The ends were cut back, 6 bases at V and 1 base at J, with 6 bases in the middle. CDR3 residues: CASRRQNTGELFF. CDR3 in DNA: TGTGCCAGCAGGCGTCAGAACACCGGGGAGCTGTTTTTT.

This clonotype occurred many times. The chain uses TRBV5-1 and TRBJ2-7; 7 bases are shared with TRBD1. Per germline, CDR1 SGHRS and CDR2 YFSETQ. This CDR3 is built from 15 residues. V lost 0 bases to trimming and J lost 6 bases; unmatched junction nucleotides: 9. CDR3 nucleotides: TGCGCCAGCAGCTTGGGGTTGACAGGGTCCCTCGAGCAGTACTTC. This gives the protein CASSLGLTGSLEQYF.

This clonotype was recorded many times. This chain links TRBV7-2 with TRBJ1-6; D remains unclear. Germline V gene data show CDR1 as SGHTA and CDR2 as FQGNSA. This CDR3 is built from 12 residues. V lost 6 bases and J 5 bases, leaving 5 bases between the germline ends. CDR3 in DNA: TGTGCCAGCAGTGGAAATAATTCACCCCTCCACTTT. Its translation: CASSGNNSPLHF.